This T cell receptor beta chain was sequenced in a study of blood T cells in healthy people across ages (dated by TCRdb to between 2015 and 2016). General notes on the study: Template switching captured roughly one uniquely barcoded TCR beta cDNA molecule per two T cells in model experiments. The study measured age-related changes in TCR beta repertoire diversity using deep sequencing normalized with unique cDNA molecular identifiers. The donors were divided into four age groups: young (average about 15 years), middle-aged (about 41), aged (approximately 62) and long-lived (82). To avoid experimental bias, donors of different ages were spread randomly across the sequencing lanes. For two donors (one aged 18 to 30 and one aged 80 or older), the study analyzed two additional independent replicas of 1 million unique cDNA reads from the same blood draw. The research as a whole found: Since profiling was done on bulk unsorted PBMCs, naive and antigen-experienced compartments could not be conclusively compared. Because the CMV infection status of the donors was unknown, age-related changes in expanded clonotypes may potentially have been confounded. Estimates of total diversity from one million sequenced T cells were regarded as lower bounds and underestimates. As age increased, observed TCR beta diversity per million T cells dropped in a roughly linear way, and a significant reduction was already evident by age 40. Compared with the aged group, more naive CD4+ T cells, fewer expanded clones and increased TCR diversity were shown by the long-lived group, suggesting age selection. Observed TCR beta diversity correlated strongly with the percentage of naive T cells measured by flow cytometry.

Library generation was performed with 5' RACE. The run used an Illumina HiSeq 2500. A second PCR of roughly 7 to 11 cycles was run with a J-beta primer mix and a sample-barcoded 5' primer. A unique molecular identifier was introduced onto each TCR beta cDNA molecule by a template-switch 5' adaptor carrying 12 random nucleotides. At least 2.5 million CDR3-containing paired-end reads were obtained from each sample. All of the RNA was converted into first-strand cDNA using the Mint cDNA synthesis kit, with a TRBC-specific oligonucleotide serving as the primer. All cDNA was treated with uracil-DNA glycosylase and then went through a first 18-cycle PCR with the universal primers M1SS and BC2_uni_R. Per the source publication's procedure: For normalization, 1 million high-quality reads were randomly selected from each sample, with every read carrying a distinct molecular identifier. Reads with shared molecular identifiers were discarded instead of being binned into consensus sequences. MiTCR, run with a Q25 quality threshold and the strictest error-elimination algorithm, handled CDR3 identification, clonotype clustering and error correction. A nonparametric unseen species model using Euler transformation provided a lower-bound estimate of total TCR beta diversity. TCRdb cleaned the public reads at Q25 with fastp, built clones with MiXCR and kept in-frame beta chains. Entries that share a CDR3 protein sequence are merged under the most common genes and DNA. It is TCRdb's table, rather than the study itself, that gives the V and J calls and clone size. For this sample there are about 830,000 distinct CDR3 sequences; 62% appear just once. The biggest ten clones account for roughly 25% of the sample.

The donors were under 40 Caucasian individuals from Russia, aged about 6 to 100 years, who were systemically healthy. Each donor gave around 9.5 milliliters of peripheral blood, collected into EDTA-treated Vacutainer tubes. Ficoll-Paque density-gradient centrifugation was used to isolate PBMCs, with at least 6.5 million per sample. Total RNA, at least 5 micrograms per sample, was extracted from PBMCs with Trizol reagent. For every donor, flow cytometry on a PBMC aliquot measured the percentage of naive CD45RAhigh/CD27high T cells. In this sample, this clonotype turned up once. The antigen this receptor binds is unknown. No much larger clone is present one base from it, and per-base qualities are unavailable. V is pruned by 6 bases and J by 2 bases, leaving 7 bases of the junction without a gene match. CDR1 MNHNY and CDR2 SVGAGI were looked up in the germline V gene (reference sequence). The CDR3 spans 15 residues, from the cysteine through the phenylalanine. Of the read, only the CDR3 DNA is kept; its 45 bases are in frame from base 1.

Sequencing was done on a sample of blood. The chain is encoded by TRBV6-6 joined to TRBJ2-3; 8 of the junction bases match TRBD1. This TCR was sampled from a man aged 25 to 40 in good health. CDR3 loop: CASSYQGADTDTQYF. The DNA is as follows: TGTGCCAGCAGCTACCAGGGGGCCGACACAGATACGCAGTATTTT.